One and the same sample provided the 3 T cell receptor beta chains below, sequenced in a study of cytomegalovirus exposure and HLA in healthy donors. The PCR had 60 Vbeta and 13 Jbeta primers. TCRdb keeps only in-frame clones here, not all; method: immunoSEQ multiplex PCR. The repertoire consists of approximately 99,000 clones, with roughly four fifths occurring once and the leading ten covering approximately 5.4%. The sequenced material came from PBMCs. All receptors come from a man between 40 and 49 years old in good health and CMV-seropositive.

This rearrangement joins TRBV6-5 to TRBJ1-1; D remains unclear. Per germline, CDR1 MNHEY and CDR2 SVGAGI. This CDR3 contains 14 residues. With 2 bases removed from V and 1 base from J, the gap between germline ends came to 8 bases. CDR3 sequence reads: CASSYVGSNTEAFF. The CDR3, as DNA: TGTGCCAGCAGTTACGTGGGCTCGAACACTGAAGCTTTCTTT.

The chain joins TRBV5-1 to TRBJ1-4; D might be TRBD1 (6 bases). The V end lost 5 bases, the J end lost 2 bases, and 16 bases lay between the germline ends. CDR3 length: 16 residues. The germline gives CDR1 SGHRS, CDR2 YFSETQ. The CDR3 sequence is CASSLGGGPTNEKLFF. The CDR3 DNA is TGCGCCAGCAGTCTAGGGGGTGGCCCCACTAATGAAAAACTGTTTTTT.

CDR3 DNA sequence: TGCGCCAGCAGCTTGGCCGAAGGGGCTTGGGGTTACAATGAGCAGTTCTTC. This codes for CASSLAEGAWGYNEQFF. This chain connects TRBV5-1 to TRBJ2-1; D possibly corresponds to TRBD1 (5 bases). The CDR3 covers 17 residues. V lost 0 bases to trimming and J lost 4 bases, with 17 bases between them. Looked up from germline, CDR1 is SGHRS and CDR2 is YFSETQ. The full variable domain, in which reference TRBV5-1 and TRBJ2-1 provide the parts outside the CDR3, is KAGVTQTPRYLIKTRGQQVTLSCSPISGHRSVSWYQQTPGQGLQFLFEYFSETQRNKGNFPGRFSGRQFSNSRSEMNVSTLELGDSALYLCASSLAEGAWGYNEQFFGPGTRLTVL.